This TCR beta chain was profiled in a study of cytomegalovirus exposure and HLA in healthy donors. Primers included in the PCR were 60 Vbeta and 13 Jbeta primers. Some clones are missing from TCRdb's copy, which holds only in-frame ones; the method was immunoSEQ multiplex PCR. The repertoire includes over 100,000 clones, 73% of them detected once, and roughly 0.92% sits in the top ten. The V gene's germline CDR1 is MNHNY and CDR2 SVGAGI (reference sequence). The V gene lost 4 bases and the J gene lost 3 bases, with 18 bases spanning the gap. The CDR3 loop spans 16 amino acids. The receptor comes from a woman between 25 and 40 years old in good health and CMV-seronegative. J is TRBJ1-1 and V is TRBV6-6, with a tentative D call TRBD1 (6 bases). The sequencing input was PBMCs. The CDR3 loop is CASSFRQVGRYTEAFF. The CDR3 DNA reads TGTGCCAGCAGTTTTCGACAGGTTGGACGCTACACTGAAGCTTTCTTT.